Listed below are T cell receptor beta chains from one sample, sequenced in a study of control samples from healthy donors and cancer patients. Data came from immunoSEQ multiplex PCR; TCRdb stores just in-frame clones and leaves some out. The sample lists about 190,000 clones; roughly 93% were seen once. Material: blood. These TCRs come from a man younger than 35 in good health. Both conserved end residues are part of each CDR3.

TRBV5-6,CASSLDQGMGLGETQYF
TRBV6-5,CASSYSRTGPTDTQYF
TRBV6-5,CASSYVADQPQHF
TRBV2,CASSEERGGDEQFF
TRBV3-1/TRBV3-2,CASSRGNTIYF
TRBV6-4,CASPFSGSRPRHYF
TRBV6-5,CASRFPDRSSYEQYF
TRBV4-1,CASSRAAGELFF
TRBV2,CASSQGSSGYTF
TRBV27,CASSLSKSDTQYF
TRBV28,CASSLGTVKNSPLHF